This TCR beta chain derives from a study of T cell changes during pregnancy in multiple sclerosis. Germline lookup yields CDR1 SGHTS and CDR2 YDEGEE. The CDR3 totals 15 residues. V shed 6 bases, J shed 6 bases, and the junction held 9 bases outside the gene matches. TCRdb's copy holds only in-frame clones and misses some; the assay was immunoSEQ multiplex PCR. The repertoire holds about 40,000 clones, with approximately 94% as singletons. The TCR was taken from a female donor with multiple sclerosis, enrolled in a pregnancy study. Specimen: peripheral blood, collected before pregnancy. The chain employs TRBV5-8 and TRBJ2-3; 11 bases map to TRBD1. In DNA, the CDR3 is TGTGCCAGCACCCACGGACAGGGGGCGGGGGATACGCAGTATTTT. Its protein product is CASTHGQGAGDTQYF.